This T cell receptor beta chain was obtained from a study of CD4 and CD8 cells across lung adenocarcinoma regions. The ends lost 3 bases at V and 2 bases at J; junction bases unmatched: 9. The germline V gene encodes CDR1 LGHDT and CDR2 YNNKEL (reference sequence). The CDR3 has 16 amino acids. TCRdb re-analysed the PCR reads in MiXCR, keeping a single row per CDR3 protein. The table has approximately 10,000 distinct CDR3 sequences, 45% to 60% seen once. Source material: CD8+ T cells from the margin of a lung tumor. This receptor was obtained from a male donor with lung adenocarcinoma. The CD4 and CD8 labels of this study may be unreliable. The chain recombines TRBV3-1 with TRBJ2-5, with 7 bases that match TRBD2. The CDR3 coding sequence is TGTGCCAGCAGCCATCACTTGCGGGGGATACAAGAGACCCAGTACTTC. The encoded protein is CASSHHLRGIQETQYF.